This TCR beta chain came from a study of post-analysis software for immune sequencing data. Whole-study results and caveats: Significantly lower normalized Chao1 diversity was found in patients with multiple sclerosis relative to controls. Clustering by F measure revealed strong co-clustering among samples prepared together in one batch. Patients had higher frequencies than controls of about 5 TRBV segments, including TRBV5-6, TRBV5-1 and TRBV20-1.

Unique molecular identifiers had been added to the TCR beta cDNA libraries. T cells numbering roughly 1 to 10 million yielded 450,000 to 600,000 cDNA molecules. In TCRdb, the PCR reads were re-called with MiXCR into one record per CDR3 protein. The sample lists 700,000 to 800,000 distinct CDR3 sequences, 25% to 30% occurring once. This clonotype has just a few counts. Its antigen is unidentified. CDR3 length: 13 amino acids. Trimming shortened V by 4 bases and J by 5 bases, and 8 bases separated the two germline ends. In germline, CDR1 is SEHNR, CDR2 FQNEAQ (reference sequence). The clonotype comes from a girl under 18 with multiple sclerosis. The chain combines TRBV7-9 with TRBJ1-4, with D unresolved. The material sequenced was blood. CDR3 region: CASSSDGNEKLFF. CDR3 bases: TGTGCCAGCAGCTCCGACGGGAATGAAAAACTGTTTTTT.